The sequence of this T cell receptor (beta chain) was determined in a study of patients and donors after allogeneic stem cell transplantation (TCRdb year 2020). Taken from the germline V gene, the CDR1 and CDR2 loops are SGHDT and YYEEEE. V is reduced by 6 bases and J by 2 bases, leaving a spacing of 19 bases between them. From the cysteine up to the phenylalanine, the CDR3 has a length of 16 residues. Just the 48-base CDR3 DNA is kept, in frame starting at base 1. On this clonotype: The target of this receptor is not known. Per-nucleotide qualities are absent, and no much larger clonotype sits a single base away.

Libraries were prepared through RT-PCR. The sample was run on a NextSeq 550. TCRdb's own reprocessing of the public reads used fastp at Q25 and MiXCR and kept productive beta chains. CDR3 protein duplicates are merged, each entry listing the most common genes and DNA. The sample table records about a million distinct CDR3 sequences; over 15% of these occur just once. The ten biggest clones cover roughly 6% of the sample. The sequence derives from a human donor who was either an allogeneic HSCT recipient or a stem cell or donor lymphocyte infusion donor (not recorded which). It is not recorded whose cells these are; they may come from a transplant donor. The chain joins TRBV5-6 to TRBJ2-3, with TRBD2 perhaps the D gene, on 6 matching bases. The sequenced material came from blood, either unsorted or a sorted T cell fraction (not recorded which). In nucleotides, the sequence is TGTGCCAGCAACTACTGGCCGGGAGTCACCACAGATACGCAGTATTTT. Translated, this is CASNYWPGVTTDTQYF.